The clone carrying this T cell receptor (beta chain) has a count of ten or more. Antigen: not known. This CDR3 is built from 16 residues. Germline V CDR1 and CDR2: MNHEY, SVGAGI. Between the trimmed V and J ends, which lost 5 bases and 5 bases, there was a span of 21 bases. Using genomic DNA as the template, TCR beta VDJ and CDR3 profiling was carried out. In TCRdb, the reads were re-called with MiXCR into one record per CDR3 protein. The table shows fewer than 200,000 distinct CDR3 sequences, with under 75% occurring only once. The data belong to a study of CD8+CD57+ T cells in acquired aplastic anemia. Study as a whole: The sorted CD4+ and CD8+ cells yielded an average around 3.2 ug of DNA. The study obtained 8.5 million to 12 million reads on average for CD4+ cells from healthy donors. Study-wide results and limits: Some 28 sequences, all CD8+ CDR3, were shared between patients and controls. The study found no significant CD8+ Simpson's diversity difference between patients and controls.

The chain couples TRBV6-5 to TRBJ2-5; D is undetermined. The sequence was obtained from a human donor in good health. Sequencing used sorted CD4+, CD8+, or CD8+CD57+ T cells (not recorded which) from PBMCs. DNA for the CDR3: TGTGCCAGCAGTGGCGGTAGAAGCGATGCGCGGGAGACCCAGTACTTC. Amino acids: CASSGGRSDARETQYF.